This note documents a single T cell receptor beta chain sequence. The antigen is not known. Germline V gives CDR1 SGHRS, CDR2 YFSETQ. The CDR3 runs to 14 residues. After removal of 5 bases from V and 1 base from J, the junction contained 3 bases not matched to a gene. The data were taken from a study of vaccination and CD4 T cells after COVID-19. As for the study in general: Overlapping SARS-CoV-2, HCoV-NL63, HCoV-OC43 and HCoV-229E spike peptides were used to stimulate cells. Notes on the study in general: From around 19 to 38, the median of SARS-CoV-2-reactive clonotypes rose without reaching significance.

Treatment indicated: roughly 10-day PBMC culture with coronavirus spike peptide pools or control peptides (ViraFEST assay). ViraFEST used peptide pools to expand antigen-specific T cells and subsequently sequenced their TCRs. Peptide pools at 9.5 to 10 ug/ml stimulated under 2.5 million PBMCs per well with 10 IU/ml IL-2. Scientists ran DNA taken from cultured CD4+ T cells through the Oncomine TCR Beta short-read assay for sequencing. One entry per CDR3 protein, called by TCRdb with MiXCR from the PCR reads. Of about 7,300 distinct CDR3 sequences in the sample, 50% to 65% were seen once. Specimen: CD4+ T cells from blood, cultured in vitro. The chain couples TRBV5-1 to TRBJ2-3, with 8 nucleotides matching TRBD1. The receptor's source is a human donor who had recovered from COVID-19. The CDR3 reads CASRLTGGTDTQYF. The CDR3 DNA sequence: TGCGCCAGCAGGCTGACAGGGGGCACAGATACGCAGTATTTT.